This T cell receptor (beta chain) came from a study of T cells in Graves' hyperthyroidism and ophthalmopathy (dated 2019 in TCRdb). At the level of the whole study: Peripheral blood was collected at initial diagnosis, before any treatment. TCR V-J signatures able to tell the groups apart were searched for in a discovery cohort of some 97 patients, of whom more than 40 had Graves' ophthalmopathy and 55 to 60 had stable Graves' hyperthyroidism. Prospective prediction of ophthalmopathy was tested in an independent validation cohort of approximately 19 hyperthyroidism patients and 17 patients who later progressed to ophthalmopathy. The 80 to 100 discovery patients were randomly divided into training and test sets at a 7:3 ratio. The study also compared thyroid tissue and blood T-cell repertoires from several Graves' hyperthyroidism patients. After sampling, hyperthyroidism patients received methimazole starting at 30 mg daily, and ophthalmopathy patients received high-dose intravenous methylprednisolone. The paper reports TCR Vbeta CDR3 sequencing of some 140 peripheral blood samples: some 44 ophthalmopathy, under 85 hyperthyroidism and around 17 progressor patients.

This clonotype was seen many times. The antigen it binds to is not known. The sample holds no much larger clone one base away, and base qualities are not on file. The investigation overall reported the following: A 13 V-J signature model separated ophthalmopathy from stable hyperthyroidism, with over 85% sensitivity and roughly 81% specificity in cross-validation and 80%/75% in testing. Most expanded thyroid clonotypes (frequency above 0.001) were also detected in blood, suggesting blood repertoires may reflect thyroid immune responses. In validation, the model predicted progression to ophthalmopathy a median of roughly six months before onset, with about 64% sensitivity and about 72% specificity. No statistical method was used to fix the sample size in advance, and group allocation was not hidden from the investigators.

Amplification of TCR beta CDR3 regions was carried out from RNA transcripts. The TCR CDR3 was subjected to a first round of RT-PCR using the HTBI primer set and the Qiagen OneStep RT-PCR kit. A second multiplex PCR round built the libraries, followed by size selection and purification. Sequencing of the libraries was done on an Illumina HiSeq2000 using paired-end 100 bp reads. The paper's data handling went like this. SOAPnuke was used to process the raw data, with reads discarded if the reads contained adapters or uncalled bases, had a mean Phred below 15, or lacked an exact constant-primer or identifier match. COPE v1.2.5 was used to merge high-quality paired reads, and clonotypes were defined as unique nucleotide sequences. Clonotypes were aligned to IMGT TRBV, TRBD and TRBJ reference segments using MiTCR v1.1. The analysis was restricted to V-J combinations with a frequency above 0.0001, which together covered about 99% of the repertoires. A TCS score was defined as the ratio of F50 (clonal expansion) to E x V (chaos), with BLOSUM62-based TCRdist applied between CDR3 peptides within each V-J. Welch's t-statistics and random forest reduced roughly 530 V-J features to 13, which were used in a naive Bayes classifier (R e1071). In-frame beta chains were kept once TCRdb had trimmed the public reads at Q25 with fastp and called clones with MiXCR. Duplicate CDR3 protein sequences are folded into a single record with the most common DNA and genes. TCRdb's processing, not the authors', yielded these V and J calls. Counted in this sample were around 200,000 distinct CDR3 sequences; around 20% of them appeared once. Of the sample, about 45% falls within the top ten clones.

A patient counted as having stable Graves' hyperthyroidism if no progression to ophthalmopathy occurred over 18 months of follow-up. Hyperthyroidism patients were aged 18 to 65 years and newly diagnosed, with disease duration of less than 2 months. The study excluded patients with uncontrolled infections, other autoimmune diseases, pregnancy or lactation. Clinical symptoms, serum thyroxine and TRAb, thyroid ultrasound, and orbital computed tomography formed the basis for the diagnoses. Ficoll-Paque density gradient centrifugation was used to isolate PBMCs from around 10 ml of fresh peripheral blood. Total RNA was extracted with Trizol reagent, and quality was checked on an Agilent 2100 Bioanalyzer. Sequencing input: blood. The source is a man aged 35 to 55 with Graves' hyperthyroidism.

The CDR3: CASSQQGNGELFF. The DNA reads as follows: TGTGCCAGCAGCCAACAGGGGAACGGGGAGCTGTTTTTT. The chain links TRBV3-1 with TRBJ2-2; the D gene is perhaps TRBD1, from 6 matching bases. The CDR3 covers 13 residues, taking in both the cysteine and the phenylalanine. Only CDR3 DNA remains: 39 bases, in frame from the first base. Looking up the germline V gene (reference sequence) yields CDR1 LGHDT and CDR2 YNNKEL. V is pared back by 2 bases and J by 7 bases, with 8 bases lying between the germline termini.